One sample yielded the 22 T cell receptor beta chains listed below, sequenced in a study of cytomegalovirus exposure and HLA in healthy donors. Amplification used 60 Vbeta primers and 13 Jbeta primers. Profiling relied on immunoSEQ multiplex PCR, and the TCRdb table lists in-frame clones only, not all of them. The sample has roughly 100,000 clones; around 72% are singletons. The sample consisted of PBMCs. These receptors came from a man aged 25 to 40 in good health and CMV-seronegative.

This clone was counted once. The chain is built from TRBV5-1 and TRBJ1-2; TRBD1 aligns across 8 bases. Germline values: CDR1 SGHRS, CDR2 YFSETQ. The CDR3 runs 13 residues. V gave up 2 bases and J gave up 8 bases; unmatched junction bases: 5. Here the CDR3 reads CASSFTGGNGYTF. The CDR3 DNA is TGCGCCAGCAGCTTTACAGGGGGTAACGGCTACACCTTC.

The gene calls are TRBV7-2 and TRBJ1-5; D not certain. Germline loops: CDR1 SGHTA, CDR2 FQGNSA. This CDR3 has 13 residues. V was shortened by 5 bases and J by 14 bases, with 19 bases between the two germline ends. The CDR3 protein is CASSPEVQRPKHF. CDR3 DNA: TGTGCCAGCAGCCCAGAGGTTCAGAGGCCTAAGCATTTT.

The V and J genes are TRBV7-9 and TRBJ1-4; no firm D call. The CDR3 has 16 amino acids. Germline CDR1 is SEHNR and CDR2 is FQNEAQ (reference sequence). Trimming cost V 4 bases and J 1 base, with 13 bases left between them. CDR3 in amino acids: CASSSYEGRTNEKLFF. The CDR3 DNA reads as TGTGCCAGCAGCTCTTACGAGGGAAGAACTAATGAAAAACTGTTTTTT.

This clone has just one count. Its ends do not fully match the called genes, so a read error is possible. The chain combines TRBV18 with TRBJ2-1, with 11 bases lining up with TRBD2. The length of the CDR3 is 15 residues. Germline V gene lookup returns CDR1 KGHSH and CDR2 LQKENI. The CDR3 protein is CASSPLAGARDEQFF. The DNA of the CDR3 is TGTGCCAGCTCGCCACTAGCGGGAGCTCGGGATGAGCAGTTCTTC.

The CDR3, as DNA: TGTGCCACCAGCAGAGTTGGCGGCATAGCCAAAAACATTCAGTACTTC. It translates to CATSRVGGIAKNIQYF. The V call is TRBV15, the J call TRBJ2-4; D is unclear. This CDR3 comprises 16 residues. Germline assignment: CDR1 LNHNV and CDR2 YYDKDF (reference sequence). With 1 base removed from V and 0 bases from J, the gap between germline ends came to 10 bases. Based on the CDR3 plus reference TRBV15 and TRBJ2-4, the full variable domain is DAMVIQNPRYQVTQFGKPVTLSCSQTLNHNVMYWYQQKSSQAPKLLFHYYDKDFNNEADTPDNFQSRRPNTSFCFLDIRSPGLGDTAMYLCATSRVGGIAKNIQYFGAGTRLSVL.

The CDR3 loop is CASSPGGGHKFF. The CDR3 DNA sequence: TGTGCCAGCAGCCCCGGGGGGGGGCATAAGTTCTTC. J is TRBJ2-1 and V is TRBV11-3, with 8 bases aligning to TRBD2. J lost 14 bases, V lost 5 bases, and 8 bases had no gene match. The CDR3 is 12 amino acids. Germline CDR1 SGHNT, CDR2 YENEEA.

CDR3 region: CSVGTGQSSYNEQFF. Here the CDR3 DNA reads TGCAGCGTTGGGACAGGGCAGAGCTCCTACAATGAGCAGTTCTTC. The V call is TRBV29-1, the J call TRBJ2-1; TRBD1 agrees at 8 bases. CDR1 and CDR2 from the germline V gene are SQVTM and ANQGSEA. The CDR3 is 15 residues long. The V and J ends lost 4 bases and 0 bases, in that order; junction bases with no gene match: 5.

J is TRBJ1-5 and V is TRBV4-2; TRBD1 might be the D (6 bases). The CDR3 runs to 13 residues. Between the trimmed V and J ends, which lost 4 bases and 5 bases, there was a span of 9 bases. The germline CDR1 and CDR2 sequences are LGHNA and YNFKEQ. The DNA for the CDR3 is TGTGCCAGCAGCCTCCGACAGGATCAGCCCCAGCATTTT. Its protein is CASSLRQDQPQHF.

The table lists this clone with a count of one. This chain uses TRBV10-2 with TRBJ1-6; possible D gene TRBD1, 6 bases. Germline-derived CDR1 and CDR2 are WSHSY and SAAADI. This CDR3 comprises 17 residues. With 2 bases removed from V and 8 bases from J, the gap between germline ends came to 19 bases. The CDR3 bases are TGCGCCAGCAGTGAGGGAATGGACAGAAGTGCCGATTCACCCCTCCACTTT. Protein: CASSEGMDRSADSPLHF.

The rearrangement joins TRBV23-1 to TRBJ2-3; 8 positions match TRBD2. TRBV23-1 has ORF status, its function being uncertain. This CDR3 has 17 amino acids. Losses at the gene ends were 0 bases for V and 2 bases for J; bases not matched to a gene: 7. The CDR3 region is CASSQSWTSSYTDTQYF. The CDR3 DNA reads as TGCGCCAGCAGTCAATCTTGGACTAGCAGTTACACAGATACGCAGTATTTT.

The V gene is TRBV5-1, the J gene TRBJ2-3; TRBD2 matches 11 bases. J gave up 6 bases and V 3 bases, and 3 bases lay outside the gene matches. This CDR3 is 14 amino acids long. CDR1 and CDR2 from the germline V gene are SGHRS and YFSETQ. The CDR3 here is CASSSGLAADTQYF. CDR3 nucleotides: TGCGCCAGCAGCTCGGGACTAGCGGCGGATACGCAGTATTTT.

The CDR3 DNA reads as TGTGCCAGCAGCCGGGTTGGGTATGAGCAGTTCTTC. Its translation: CASSRVGYEQFF. V is TRBV6-5 and J is TRBJ2-1; D ambiguous. V gave up 6 bases and J gave up 8 bases, with 11 bases separating them. Germline V gives CDR1 MNHEY, CDR2 SVGAGI. The CDR3 extends over 12 amino acids.

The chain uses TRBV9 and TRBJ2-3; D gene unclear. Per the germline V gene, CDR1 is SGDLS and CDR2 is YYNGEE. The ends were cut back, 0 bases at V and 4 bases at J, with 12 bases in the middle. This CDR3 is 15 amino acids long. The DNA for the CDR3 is TGTGCCAGCAGCGTAGGGTCCCTAGTCCCAGATACGCAGTATTTT. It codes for CASSVGSLVPDTQYF.

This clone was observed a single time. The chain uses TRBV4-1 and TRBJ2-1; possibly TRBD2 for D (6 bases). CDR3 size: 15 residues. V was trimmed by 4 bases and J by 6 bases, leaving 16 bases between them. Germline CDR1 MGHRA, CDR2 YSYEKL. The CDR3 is CASSRLGTSTNEQFF. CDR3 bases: TGCGCCAGCAGCCGCCTGGGGACTTCAACCAATGAGCAGTTCTTC.

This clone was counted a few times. The CDR3 nucleotides are TGCGCCAGCAGCCAAGATACGGGAGGAGGCTACACCTTC. This translates into CASSQDTGGGYTF. The V gene is TRBV4-3, the J gene TRBJ1-2, with D unclear. Germline assignment: CDR1 LGHNA and CDR2 YSLEER. Trimming shortened V by 0 bases and J by 8 bases, and 10 bases separated the two germline ends. The CDR3 loop spans 13 amino acids.

The CDR3 DNA follows: TGTGCCAGCTCACCACGGACAGGGGGCTTTGGGGCCAACGTCCTGACTTTC. Translated, it gives CASSPRTGGFGANVLTF. J is TRBJ2-6 and V is TRBV18; 11 nucleotides line up with TRBD1. The CDR3 has 17 amino acids. J was trimmed by 3 bases and V by 1 base; bases with no gene match: 2. The germline gives CDR1 KGHSH, CDR2 LQKENI.

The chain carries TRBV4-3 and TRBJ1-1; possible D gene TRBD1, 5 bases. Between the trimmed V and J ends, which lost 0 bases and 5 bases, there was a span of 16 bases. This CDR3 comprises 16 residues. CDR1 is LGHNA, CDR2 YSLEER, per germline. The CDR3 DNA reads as TGCGCCAGCAGCCAAGATCTTGACCTCGGGGGGACTGAAGCTTTCTTT. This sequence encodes CASSQDLDLGGTEAFF.

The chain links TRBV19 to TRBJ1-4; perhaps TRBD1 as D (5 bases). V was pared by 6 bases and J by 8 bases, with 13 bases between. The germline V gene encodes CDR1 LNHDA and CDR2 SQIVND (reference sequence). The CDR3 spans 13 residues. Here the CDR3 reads CASRVRDSEKLFF. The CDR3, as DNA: TGTGCCAGTAGGGTTCGGGACTCCGAAAAACTGTTTTTT.

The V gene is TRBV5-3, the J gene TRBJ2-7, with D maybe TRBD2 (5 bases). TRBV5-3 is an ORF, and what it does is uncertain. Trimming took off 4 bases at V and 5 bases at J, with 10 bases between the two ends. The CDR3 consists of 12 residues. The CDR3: CARSGGRHEQYF. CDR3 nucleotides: TGTGCCAGAAGCGGAGGACGGCACGAGCAGTACTTC.

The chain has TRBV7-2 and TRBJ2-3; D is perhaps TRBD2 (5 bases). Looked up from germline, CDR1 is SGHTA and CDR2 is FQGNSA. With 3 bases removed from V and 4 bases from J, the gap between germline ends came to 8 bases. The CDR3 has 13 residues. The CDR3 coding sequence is TGTGCCAGCAGCTTGGACTTACCAGATACGCAGTATTTT. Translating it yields CASSLDLPDTQYF.

The chain's CDR3 is CASSLWTEETQYF. For the CDR3, the DNA is TGTGCCAGCTCCCTTTGGACAGAAGAGACCCAGTACTTC. The chain recombines TRBV6-1 with TRBJ2-5; weak D call: TRBD1 (6 bases). V was cut by 8 bases and J by 3 bases, with 13 bases left in between. CDR3 length: 13 amino acids. From germline, CDR1 is MNHNS and CDR2 SASEGT.

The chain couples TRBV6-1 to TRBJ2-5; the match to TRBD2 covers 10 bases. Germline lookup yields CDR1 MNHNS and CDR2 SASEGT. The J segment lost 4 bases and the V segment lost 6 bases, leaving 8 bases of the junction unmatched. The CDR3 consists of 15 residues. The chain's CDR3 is CASSVGLAGVETQYF. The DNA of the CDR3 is TGTGCCAGCAGCGTTGGGCTAGCGGGGGTAGAGACCCAGTACTTC.